The text below deals with one T cell receptor (beta chain). The data originate from a study of graft-versus-host responses after intestinal transplantation. The CDR3 runs to 15 residues. CDR1 is SGHVS and CDR2 is FNYEAQ in the germline V gene. V lost 3 bases, J lost 5 bases, and 16 bases lay in between. CD3+CD4+ and CD3+CD8+ responders that were proliferating and CFSE-low were sorted post-reaction. Here immunoSEQ multiplex PCR was the method, and the copy in TCRdb shows in-frame clones only, minus some. The sample carries fewer than 25,000 clones, 35% to 40% recorded once. The chain has TRBV7-6 and TRBJ2-5; a possible D gene is TRBD1 (6 bases). The input for sequencing was alloreactive CD4+ T cells from a mixed lymphocyte reaction culture, taken before transplantation. Subset denoted: CFSE-low proliferating T cells sorted from approximately 6-day pre-transplant mixed lymphocyte reaction (GvH or HvG direction). The receptor was isolated from a human patient who was an organ donor for intestinal transplantation. CDR3 coding DNA: TGTGCCAGCAGCTTGGGCACAGGGTCGTGGGAGACCCAGTACTTC. It yields the protein CASSLGTGSWETQYF.